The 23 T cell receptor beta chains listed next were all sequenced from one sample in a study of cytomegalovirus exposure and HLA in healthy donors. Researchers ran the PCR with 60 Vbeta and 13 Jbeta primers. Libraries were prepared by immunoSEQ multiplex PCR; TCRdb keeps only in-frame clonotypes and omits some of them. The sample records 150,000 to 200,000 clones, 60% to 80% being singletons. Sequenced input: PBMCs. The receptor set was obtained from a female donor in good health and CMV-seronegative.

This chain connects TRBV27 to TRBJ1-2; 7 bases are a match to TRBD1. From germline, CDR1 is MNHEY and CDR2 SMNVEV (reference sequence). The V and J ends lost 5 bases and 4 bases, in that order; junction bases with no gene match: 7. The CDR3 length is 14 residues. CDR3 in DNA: TGTGCCAGCAGTCCGCGACAGGGTCCCTATGGCTACACCTTC. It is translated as CASSPRQGPYGYTF.

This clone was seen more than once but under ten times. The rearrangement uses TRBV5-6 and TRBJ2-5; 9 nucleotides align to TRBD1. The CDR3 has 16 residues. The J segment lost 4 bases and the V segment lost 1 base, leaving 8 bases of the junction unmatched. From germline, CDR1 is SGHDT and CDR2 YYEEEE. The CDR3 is CASSLLPGQGGETQYF. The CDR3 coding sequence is TGTGCCAGCAGCTTGTTACCGGGACAGGGCGGAGAGACCCAGTACTTC.

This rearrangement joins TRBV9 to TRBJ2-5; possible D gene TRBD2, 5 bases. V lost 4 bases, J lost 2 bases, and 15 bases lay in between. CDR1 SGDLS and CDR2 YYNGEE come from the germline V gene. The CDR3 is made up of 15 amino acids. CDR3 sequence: CASSPQAALQETQYF. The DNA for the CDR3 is TGTGCCAGCAGCCCCCAAGCGGCCCTTCAAGAGACCCAGTACTTC.

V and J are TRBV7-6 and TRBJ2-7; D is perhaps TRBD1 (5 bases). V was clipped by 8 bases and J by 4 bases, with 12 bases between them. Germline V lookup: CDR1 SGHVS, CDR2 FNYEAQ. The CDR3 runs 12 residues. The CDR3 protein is CASGADLYEQYF. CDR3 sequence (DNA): TGTGCCAGCGGGGCTGACTTGTACGAGCAGTACTTC.

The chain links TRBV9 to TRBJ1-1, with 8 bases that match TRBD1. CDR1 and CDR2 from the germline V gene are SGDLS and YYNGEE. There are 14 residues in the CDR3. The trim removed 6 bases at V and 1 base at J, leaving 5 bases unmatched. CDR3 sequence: CASTTDRANTEAFF. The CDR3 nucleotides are TGTGCCAGCACGACGGACAGGGCGAACACTGAAGCTTTCTTT.

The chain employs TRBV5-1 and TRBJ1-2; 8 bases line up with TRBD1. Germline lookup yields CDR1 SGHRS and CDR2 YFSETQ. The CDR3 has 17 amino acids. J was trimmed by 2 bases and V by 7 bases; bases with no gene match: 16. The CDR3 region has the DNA TGCGCCAGCGGGCCTGGGACAGGAGCAACAAGCAACTATGGCTACACCTTC. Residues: CASGPGTGATSNYGYTF.

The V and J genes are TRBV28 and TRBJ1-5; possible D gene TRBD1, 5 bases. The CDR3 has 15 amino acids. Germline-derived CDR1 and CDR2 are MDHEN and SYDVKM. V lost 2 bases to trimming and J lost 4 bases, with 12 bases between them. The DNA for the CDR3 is TGTGCCAGCAGTTTAGACGGGGGAGTGAATCAGCCCCAGCATTTT. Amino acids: CASSLDGGVNQPQHF.

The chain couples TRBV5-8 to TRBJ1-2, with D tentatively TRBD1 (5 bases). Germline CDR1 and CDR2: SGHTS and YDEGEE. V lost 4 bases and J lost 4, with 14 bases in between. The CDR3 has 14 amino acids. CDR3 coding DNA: TGTGCCAGCAGCGTGGAGGACGGGGGCTATGGCTACACCTTC. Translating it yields CASSVEDGGYGYTF. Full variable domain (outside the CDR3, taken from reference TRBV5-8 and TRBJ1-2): EAGVTQSPTHLIKTRGQQATLRCSPISGHTSVYWYQQALGLGLQFLLWYDEGEERNRGNFPPRFSGRQFPNYSSELNVNALELEDSALYLCASSVEDGGYGYTFGSGTRLTVV.

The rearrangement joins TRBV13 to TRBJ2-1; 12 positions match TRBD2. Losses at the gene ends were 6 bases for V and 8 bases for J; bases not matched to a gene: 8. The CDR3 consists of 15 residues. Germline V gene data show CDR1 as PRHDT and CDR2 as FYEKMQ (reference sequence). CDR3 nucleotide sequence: TGTGCCAGCAGTGTGGTGACTAGCGGGAGACATGAGCAGTTCTTC. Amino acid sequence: CASSVVTSGRHEQFF.

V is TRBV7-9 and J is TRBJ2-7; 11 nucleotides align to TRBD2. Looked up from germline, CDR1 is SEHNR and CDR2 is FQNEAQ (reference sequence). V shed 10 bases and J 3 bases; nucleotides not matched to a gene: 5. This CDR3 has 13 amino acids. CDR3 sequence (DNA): TGTGCCACTGGGACTAGCGGCTTCTACGAGCAGTACTTC. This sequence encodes CATGTSGFYEQYF.

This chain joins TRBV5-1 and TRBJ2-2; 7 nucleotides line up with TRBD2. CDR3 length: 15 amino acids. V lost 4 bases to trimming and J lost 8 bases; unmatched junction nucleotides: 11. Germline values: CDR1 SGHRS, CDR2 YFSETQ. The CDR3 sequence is CASSVGGRVEGELFF. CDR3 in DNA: TGCGCCAGCAGCGTCGGCGGGAGAGTGGAAGGGGAGCTGTTTTTT.

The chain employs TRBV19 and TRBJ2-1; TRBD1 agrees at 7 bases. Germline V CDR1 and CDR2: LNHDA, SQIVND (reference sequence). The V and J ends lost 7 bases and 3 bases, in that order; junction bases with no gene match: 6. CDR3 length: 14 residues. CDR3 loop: CASNRDRDYNEQFF. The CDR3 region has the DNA TGTGCCAGTAACCGTGACAGGGACTACAATGAGCAGTTCTTC. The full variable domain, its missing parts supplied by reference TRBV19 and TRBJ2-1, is DGGITQSPKYLFRKEGQNVTLSCEQNLNHDAMYWYRQDPGQGLRLIYYSQIVNDFQKGDIAEGYSVSREKKESFPLTVTSAQKNPTAFYLCASNRDRDYNEQFFGPGTRLTVL.

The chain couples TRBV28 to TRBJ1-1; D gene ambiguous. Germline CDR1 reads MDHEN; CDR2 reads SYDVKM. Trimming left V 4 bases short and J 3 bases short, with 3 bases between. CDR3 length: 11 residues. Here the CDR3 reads CASSSYTEAFF. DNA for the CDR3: TGTGCCAGCAGTTCTTACACTGAAGCTTTCTTT. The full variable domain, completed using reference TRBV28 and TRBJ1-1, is DVKVTQSSRYLVKRTGEKVFLECVQDMDHENMFWYRQDPGLGLRLIYFSYDVKMKEKGDIPEGYSVSREKKERFSLILESASTNQTSMYLCASSSYTEAFFGQGTRLTVV.

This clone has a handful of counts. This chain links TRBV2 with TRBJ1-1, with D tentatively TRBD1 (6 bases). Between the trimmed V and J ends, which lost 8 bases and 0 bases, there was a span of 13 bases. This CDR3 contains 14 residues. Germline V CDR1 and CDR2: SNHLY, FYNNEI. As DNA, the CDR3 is TGTGCCAGCGTCCTTACAGGGATGAACACTGAAGCTTTCTTT. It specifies CASVLTGMNTEAFF.

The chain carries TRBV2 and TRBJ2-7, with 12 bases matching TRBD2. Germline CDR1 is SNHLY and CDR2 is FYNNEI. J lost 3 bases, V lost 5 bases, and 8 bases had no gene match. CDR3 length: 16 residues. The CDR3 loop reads CASSPFLAGGVYEQYF. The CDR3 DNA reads TGTGCCAGCAGTCCCTTTCTAGCGGGGGGGGTCTACGAGCAGTACTTC.

The CDR3 nucleotides are TGTGCCAGCAGTTATGGACAGGGCCGATACAATGAGCAGTTCTTC. Translated, it gives CASSYGQGRYNEQFF. This chain links TRBV5-5 with TRBJ2-1; 8 bases are shared with TRBD1. The trim removed 5 bases at V and 4 bases at J, leaving 8 bases unmatched. In germline, CDR1 is SGHKS, CDR2 YYEKEE (reference sequence). This CDR3 spans 15 amino acids.

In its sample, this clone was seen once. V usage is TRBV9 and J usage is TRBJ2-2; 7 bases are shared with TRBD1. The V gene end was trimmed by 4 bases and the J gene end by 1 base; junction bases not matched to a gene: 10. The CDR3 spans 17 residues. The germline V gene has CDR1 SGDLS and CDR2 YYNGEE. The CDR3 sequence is CASSSWDSRRNTGELFF. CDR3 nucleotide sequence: TGTGCCAGCAGCTCCTGGGACAGCAGAAGGAACACCGGGGAGCTGTTTTTT.

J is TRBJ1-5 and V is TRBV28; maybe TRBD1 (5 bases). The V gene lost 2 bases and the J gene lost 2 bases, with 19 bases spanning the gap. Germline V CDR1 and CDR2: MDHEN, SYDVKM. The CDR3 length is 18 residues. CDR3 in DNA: TGTGCCAGCAGTTTAGCCCGAGGGGCGGGGGTTGGCAATCAGCCCCAGCATTTT. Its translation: CASSLARGAGVGNQPQHF. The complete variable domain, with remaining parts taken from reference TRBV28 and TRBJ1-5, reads DVKVTQSSRYLVKRTGEKVFLECVQDMDHENMFWYRQDPGLGLRLIYFSYDVKMKEKGDIPEGYSVSREKKERFSLILESASTNQTSMYLCASSLARGAGVGNQPQHFGDGTRLSIL.

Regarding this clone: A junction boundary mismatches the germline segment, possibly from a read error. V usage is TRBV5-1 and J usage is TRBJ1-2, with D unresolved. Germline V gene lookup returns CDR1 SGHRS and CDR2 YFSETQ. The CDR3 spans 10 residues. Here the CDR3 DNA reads TGCGCCAGCAGCCACCTTGTCGGGGTTTTC. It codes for CASSHLVGVF.

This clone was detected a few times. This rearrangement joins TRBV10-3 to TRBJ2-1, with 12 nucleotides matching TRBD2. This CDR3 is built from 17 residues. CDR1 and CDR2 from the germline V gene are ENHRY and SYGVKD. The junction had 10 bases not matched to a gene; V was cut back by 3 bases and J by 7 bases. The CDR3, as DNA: TGTGCCATCAGTGAAATTTCGTTGGGACTAGCGGGTAATGAGCAGTTCTTC. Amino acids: CAISEISLGLAGNEQFF.

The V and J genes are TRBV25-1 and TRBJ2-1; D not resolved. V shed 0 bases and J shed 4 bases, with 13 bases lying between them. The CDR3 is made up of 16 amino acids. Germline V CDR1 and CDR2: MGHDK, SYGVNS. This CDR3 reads CASSEYRGYSYNEQFF. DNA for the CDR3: TGTGCCAGCAGTGAATATCGTGGGTACAGTTACAATGAGCAGTTCTTC.

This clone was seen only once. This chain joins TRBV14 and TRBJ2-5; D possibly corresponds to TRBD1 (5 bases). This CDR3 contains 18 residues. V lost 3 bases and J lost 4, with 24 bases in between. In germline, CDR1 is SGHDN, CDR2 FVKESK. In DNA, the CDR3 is TGTGCCAGCAGCCAGTACAGGACCGGATCCCTTGAAGGAGAGACCCAGTACTTC. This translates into CASSQYRTGSLEGETQYF.

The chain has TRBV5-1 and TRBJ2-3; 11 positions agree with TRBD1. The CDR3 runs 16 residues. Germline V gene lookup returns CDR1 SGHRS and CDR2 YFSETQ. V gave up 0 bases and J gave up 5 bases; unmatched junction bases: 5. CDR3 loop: CASSLGPGQGGDTQYF. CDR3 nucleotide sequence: TGCGCCAGCAGCTTGGGACCGGGACAGGGGGGAGATACGCAGTATTTT. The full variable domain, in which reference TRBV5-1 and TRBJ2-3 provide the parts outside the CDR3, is KAGVTQTPRYLIKTRGQQVTLSCSPISGHRSVSWYQQTPGQGLQFLFEYFSETQRNKGNFPGRFSGRQFSNSRSEMNVSTLELGDSALYLCASSLGPGQGGDTQYFGPGTRLTVL.